This TCR beta chain stems from a study of memory CD4+ T cells and cytomegalovirus serostatus. Study as a whole: Of the healthy Belgian adults, fewer than 10 were CMV seropositive and 20 to 30 seronegative.

The sort gate was single viable CD3+CD4+CD8-CD45RO+ cells for memory CD4+ T cells. Study outcomes and limitations: CD4+ memory repertoires contained about 40% of the 164 reported CMV TCRbeta sequences.

As for this clone: Its antigen is unidentified.

TCRdb's copy holds only in-frame clones and misses some; the assay was immunoSEQ multiplex PCR. The sample has approximately 88,000 clones, 80% seen once. The sequence was collected from an adult in good health and CMV-seropositive. Sequencing was performed on memory CD4+ T cells from blood.

In nucleotides, the CDR3 is TGTGCCAGCAGTTTGTCCCCCTGGGGTGGGGAGACCCAGTACTTC. This codes for CASSLSPWGGETQYF. The rearrangement joins TRBV27 to TRBJ2-5; D uncertain. The CDR3 runs to 15 residues. Per the germline V gene, CDR1 is MNHEY and CDR2 is SMNVEV (reference sequence). The V gene lost 3 bases and the J gene lost 5 bases, with 16 bases spanning the gap.